This note documents a single TCR beta chain sequence. Antigen unknown. Assay used: immunoSEQ multiplex PCR; TCRdb lists only in-frame clones, some missing. Altogether about 70,000 clones are present, around 90% being singletons, with the ten largest covering approximately 5.4%. The sample is drawn from a study of T cell responses to AZD1222 COVID-19 vaccine. Whole-study findings and limits: In all cases, repertoires were sampled only after the peak T cell response. Researchers report vaccine-associated CD4 TCRs spanning spike, with dominance at 160-218 and 743-854.

V was shortened by 2 bases and J by 0 bases, with 5 bases between the two germline ends. The CDR3 contains 15 residues. Germline V gene sequence: CDR1 MDHEN, CDR2 SYDVKM. This specimen consisted of peripheral blood, obtained on day 0 of MenACWY control vaccination. The chain uses TRBV28 and TRBJ2-6, with D hard to call. The clonotype was recovered from an adult in good health. The CDR3 region is CASSLARSGANVLTF. DNA for the CDR3: TGTGCCAGCAGTTTAGCGCGCTCTGGGGCCAACGTCCTGACTTTC.